This T cell receptor beta chain stems from a study of OX40 agonist ivuxolimab in advanced cancers. Study at large: Head and neck, renal cell, melanoma or hepatocellular carcinoma were the cancers that dose-escalation patients had. Three patients showed partial responses: one hepatocellular carcinoma and two cutaneous melanoma cases. Study outcomes and limitations: CD8+ T cells averaged more expanded clones than CD4+. Nonresponders included some who also had low normalized T-cell clonal expansion.

Some clones are missing from TCRdb's copy, which holds only in-frame ones; the method was immunoSEQ multiplex PCR. The data contain around 62,000 clones, over 70% of them singletons. The CDR3 is 14 residues long. Germline assignment: CDR1 MNHEY and CDR2 SVGAGI. V was pared by 2 bases and J by 4 bases, with 9 bases between. This clone was seen just once. Antigen specificity is unknown. The TCR sequence derives from an adult with an advanced solid tumor such as melanoma, head and neck, liver or kidney cancer. Specimen: CD4+ or CD8+ T cells sorted from blood, collected in a trial of the OX40 agonist ivuxolimab. The gene calls are TRBV6-5 and TRBJ1-5, with D unresolved. This CDR3 reads CASSYEEGNQPQHF. DNA for the CDR3: TGTGCCAGCAGTTACGAGGAGGGAAATCAGCCCCAGCATTTT.